Listed below are T cell receptor beta chains from one sample, sequenced in a study of blood T cell repertoires in COVID-19. Data came from immunoSEQ multiplex PCR; TCRdb stores just in-frame clones and leaves some out. The sample shows approximately 250,000 clones, 65% to 90% of them seen only once. What was sequenced was peripheral blood. The receptors originated from a woman aged 45-59 years with acute or convalescent COVID-19. The CDR3 runs from the conserved cysteine through the conserved F or W. A D gene is named only where the DNA matches it firmly.

TRBJ2-7 | TRBD1 | TRBV27 | CASSFRPSQGAYEQYF
TRBJ2-1 | TRBD2 | TRBV4-1 | CASSQPGLAGVSYNEQFF
TRBJ1-1 | - | TRBV4-3 | CASSHLTENTEAFF
TRBJ1-2 | - | TRBV19 | CASSKTDYGYTF
TRBJ1-1 | - | TRBV7-8 | CASSPGTLSTEAFF
TRBJ2-1 | TRBD1 | TRBV7-9 | CASSYGQGIGDEQFF
TRBJ2-7 | - | TRBV27 | CASSQTRYEQYF
TRBJ2-7 | TRBD2 | TRBV7-2 | CASSLGRGSSYEQYF
TRBJ1-1 | TRBD1 | TRBV14 | CASSQPPGQARENVNTEAFF
TRBJ2-1 | - | TRBV13 | CASSLGGPYNEQFF
TRBJ1-3 | - | TRBV20-1 | CSASISLGVEVLSSGNTIYF
TRBJ2-6 | - | TRBV5-1 | CASSLAELSGANVLTF
TRBJ1-6 | TRBD1 | TRBV7-9 | CASSLEGARYSPLHF
TRBJ1-6 | - | TRBV7-9 | CASSLPFNSPLHF
TRBJ2-1 | - | TRBV5-1 | CASSLEAGGSYNEQFF
TRBJ2-1 | TRBD2 | TRBV12-5 | CASGLVGGSLLNEQFF
TRBJ1-4 | - | TRBV30 | CAWRRPAATNEKLFF
TRBJ2-3 | TRBD1 | TRBV2 | CASRLGQGVTDTQYF
TRBJ2-7 | TRBD2 | TRBV2 | CASTGGLAESYEQYF
TRBJ1-3 | TRBD1 | TRBV5-1 | CASSHDRDPSGNTIYF
TRBJ2-3 | - | TRBV11-2 | CASSPQGFADTQYF
TRBJ2-7 | TRBD2 | TRBV5-6 | CASDTSAYEQYF
TRBJ2-3 | TRBD2 | TRBV29-1 | CSVDVAGAGDTQYF
TRBJ2-1 | - | TRBV6-2/TRBV6-3 | CASSYLRGAGGEQFF
TRBJ2-2 | - | TRBV19 | CASRRQYRTGELFF
TRBJ1-1 | TRBD1 | TRBV9 | CASSDWDSRPNTEAFF
TRBJ2-3 | TRBD1 | TRBV5-1 | CASSTGTGQDTQYF
TRBJ1-1 | - | TRBV2 | CASTEDAGLNTEAFF
TRBJ2-1 | TRBD2 | TRBV3-1/TRBV3-2 | CASSQDSSGGATNEQFF
TRBJ1-1 | TRBD1 | TRBV5-6 | CASSLVDRVNTEAFF
TRBJ2-5 | - | TRBV5-4 | CASSFRGQQETQYF
TRBJ1-1 | - | TRBV5-1 | CASSIPGGRGTNTEAFF
TRBJ2-3 | TRBD1 | TRBV5-1 | CASSVTGTDTQYF
TRBJ2-7 | TRBD2 | TRBV7-2 | CASSNTGTSGYEQYF
TRBJ1-5 | - | TRBV12-2 | CASRLTGTGSSNQPQHF
TRBJ2-3 | TRBD1 | TRBV28 | CASSRQGSDTQYF
TRBJ1-3 | - | TRBV5-1 | CASSLEAGQNTIYF
TRBJ1-1 | TRBD1 | TRBV28 | CASRGQGNTEAFF
TRBJ1-1 | - | TRBV19 | CASSIVGRVNTEAFF
TRBJ1-2 | - | TRBV9 | CASSVDMVGRMYGYTF
TRBJ1-1 | - | TRBV25-1 | CASSPTGLSEAFF
TRBJ2-7 | - | TRBV19 | CASSRGGPRNEQYF
TRBJ2-1 | TRBD1 | TRBV4-2 | CASSQESAGAGGKNEQFF